Reported below is one T cell receptor (beta chain). The sample belongs to a study of cytomegalovirus exposure and HLA in healthy donors. Measured with immunoSEQ multiplex PCR; TCRdb has only the in-frame clones, and not every one. The data show 120,000 or so clones, 70% to 90% seen once. The CDR3 extends over 17 amino acids. J lost 0 bases, V lost 4 bases, and 6 bases had no gene match. The germline V gene has CDR1 MGHRA and CDR2 YSYEKL. V usage is TRBV4-1 and J usage is TRBJ2-6, with 7 bases matching TRBD1. The receptor was derived from a woman under 30 in good health and CMV-seronegative. The sample consisted of PBMCs. This CDR3 is CASSRGQASSGANVLTF. The DNA of the CDR3 is TGCGCCAGCAGCCGAGGACAGGCTAGCTCTGGGGCCAACGTCCTGACTTTC.